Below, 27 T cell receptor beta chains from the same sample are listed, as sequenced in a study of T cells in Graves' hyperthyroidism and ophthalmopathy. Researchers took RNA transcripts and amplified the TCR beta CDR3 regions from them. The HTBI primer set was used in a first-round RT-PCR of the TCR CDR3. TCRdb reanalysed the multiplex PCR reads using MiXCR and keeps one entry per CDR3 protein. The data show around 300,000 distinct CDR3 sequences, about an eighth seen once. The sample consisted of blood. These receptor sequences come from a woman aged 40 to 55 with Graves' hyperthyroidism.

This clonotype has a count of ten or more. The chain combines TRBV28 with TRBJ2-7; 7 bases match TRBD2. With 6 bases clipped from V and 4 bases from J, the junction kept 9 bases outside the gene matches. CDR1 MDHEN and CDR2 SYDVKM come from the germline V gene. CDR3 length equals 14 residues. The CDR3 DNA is TGTGCCAGCAGCGGGCAGGCTAGCGGATACGAGCAGTACTTC. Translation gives CASSGQASGYEQYF.

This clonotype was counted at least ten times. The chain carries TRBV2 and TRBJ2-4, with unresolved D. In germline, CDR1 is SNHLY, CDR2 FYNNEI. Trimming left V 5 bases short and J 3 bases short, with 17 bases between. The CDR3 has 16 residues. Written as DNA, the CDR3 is TGTGCCAGCAGTCTGGGCCTGAATTCGGGCAAAAACATTCAGTACTTC. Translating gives CASSLGLNSGKNIQYF.

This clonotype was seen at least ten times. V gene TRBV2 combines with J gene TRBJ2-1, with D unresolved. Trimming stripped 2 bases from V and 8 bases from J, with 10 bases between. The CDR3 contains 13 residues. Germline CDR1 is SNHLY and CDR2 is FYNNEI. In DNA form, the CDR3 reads TGTGCCAGCAGTGAATTTGCGACGGATGAGCAGTTCTTC. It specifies CASSEFATDEQFF.

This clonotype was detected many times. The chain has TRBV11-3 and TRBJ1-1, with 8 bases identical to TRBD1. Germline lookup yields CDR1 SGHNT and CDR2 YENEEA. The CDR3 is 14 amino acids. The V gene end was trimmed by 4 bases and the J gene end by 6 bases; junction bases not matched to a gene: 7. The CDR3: CASSSRTGLSEAFF. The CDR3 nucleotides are TGTGCCAGCAGCTCTAGGACAGGGTTGTCTGAAGCTTTCTTT.

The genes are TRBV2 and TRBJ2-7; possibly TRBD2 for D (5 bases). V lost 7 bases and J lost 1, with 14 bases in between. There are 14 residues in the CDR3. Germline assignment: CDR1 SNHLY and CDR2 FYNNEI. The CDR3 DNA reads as TGTGCCAGCAAGGACGGGGTTTCGTCCTACGAGCAGTACTTC. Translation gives CASKDGVSSYEQYF.

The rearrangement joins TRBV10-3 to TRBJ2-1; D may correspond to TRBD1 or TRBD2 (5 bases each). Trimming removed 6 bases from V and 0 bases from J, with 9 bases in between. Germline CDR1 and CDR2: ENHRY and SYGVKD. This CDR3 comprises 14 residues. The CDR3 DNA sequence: TGTGCCATCAGAATGGGGGACTCCTACAATGAGCAGTTCTTC. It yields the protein CAIRMGDSYNEQFF.

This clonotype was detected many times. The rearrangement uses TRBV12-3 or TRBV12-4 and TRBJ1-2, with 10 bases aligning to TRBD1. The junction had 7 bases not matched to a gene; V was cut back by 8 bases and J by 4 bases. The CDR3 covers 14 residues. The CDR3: CASGPTGGIYGYTF. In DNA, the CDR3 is TGTGCCAGCGGCCCGACAGGGGGCATCTATGGCTACACCTTC.

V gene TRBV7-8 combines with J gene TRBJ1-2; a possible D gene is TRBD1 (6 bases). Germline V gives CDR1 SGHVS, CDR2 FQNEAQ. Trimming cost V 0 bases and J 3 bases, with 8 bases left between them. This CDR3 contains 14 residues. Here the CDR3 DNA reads TGTGCCAGCAGCTTAGCTCGGACAGACTATGGCTACACCTTC. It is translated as CASSLARTDYGYTF.

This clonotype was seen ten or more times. In DNA form, the CDR3 reads TGTGCCAGCAGCCCCGGTTCTAGCGGGAGGTTAAATGAGCAGTTCTTC. Its translation is CASSPGSSGRLNEQFF. The chain combines TRBV3-1 with TRBJ2-1; TRBD2 aligns across 11 bases. CDR1 LGHDT and CDR2 YNNKEL come from the germline V gene (reference sequence). This CDR3 has 16 residues. V shed 4 bases and J 7 bases; nucleotides not matched to a gene: 9.

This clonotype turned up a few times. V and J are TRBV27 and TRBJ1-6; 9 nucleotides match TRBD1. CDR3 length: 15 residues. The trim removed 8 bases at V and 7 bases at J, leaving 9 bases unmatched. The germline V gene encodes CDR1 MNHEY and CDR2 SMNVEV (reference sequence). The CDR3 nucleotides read TGTGCCAGCCGCTCAGGACAGGGGCTAAATTCACCCCTCCACTTT. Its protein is CASRSGQGLNSPLHF.

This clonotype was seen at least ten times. The CDR3 coding sequence is TGCAGTGCTAGCGGGAGTCGCACAGATACGCAGTATTTT. Amino acids: CSASGSRTDTQYF. V and J are TRBV20-1 and TRBJ2-3, with D possibly matching TRBD2 (6 bases). V lost 3 bases and J lost 1, with 8 bases in between. The germline V gene has CDR1 DFQATT and CDR2 SNEGSKA (reference sequence). This CDR3 comprises 13 residues.

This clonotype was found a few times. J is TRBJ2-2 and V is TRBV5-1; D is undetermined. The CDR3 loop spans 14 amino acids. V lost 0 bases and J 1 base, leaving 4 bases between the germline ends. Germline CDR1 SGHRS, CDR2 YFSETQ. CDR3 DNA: TGCGCCAGCAGCTTGGTTAAGAACACCGGGGAGCTGTTTTTT. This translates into CASSLVKNTGELFF.

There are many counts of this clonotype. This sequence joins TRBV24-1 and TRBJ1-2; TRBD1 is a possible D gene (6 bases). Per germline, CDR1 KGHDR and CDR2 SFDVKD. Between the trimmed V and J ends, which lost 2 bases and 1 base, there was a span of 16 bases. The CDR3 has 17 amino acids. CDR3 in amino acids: CATSDSGQTGYNYGYTF. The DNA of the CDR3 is TGTGCCACCAGTGATTCGGGGCAGACAGGTTATAACTATGGCTACACCTTC.

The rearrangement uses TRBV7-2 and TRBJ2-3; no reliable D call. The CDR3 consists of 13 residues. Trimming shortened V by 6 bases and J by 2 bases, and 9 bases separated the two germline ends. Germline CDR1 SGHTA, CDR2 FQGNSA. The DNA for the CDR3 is TGTGCCAGCAGTTCTTACTTCACAGATACGCAGTATTTT. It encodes CASSSYFTDTQYF.

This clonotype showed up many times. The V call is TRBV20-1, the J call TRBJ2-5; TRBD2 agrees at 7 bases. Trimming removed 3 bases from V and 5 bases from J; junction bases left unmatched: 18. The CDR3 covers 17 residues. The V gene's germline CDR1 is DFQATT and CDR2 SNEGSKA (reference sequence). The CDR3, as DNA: TGCAGTGCTAGGGGAATGGGTGAGGGAGGGCCCCGGGAGACCCAGTACTTC. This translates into CSARGMGEGGPRETQYF.

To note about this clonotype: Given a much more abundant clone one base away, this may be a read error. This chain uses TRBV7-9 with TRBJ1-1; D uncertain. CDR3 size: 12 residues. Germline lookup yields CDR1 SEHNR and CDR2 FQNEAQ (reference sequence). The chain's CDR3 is CASGLSVSEAFF. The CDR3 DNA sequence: TGTGCCAGCGGCTTATCAGTTTCTGAAGCTTTCTTT.

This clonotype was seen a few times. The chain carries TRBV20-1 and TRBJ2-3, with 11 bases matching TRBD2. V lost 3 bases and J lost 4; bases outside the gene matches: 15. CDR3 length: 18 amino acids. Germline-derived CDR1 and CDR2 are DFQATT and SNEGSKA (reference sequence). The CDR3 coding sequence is TGCAGTGCTAGTACCGGGACTAGCGGACCCGGGGGCCCAGATACGCAGTATTTT. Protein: CSASTGTSGPGGPDTQYF.

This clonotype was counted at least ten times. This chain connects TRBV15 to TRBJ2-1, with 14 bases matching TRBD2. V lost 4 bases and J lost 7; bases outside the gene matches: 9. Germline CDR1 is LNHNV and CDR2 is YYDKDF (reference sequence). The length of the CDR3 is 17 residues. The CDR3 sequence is CATSKGLAGVLRNEQFF. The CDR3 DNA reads TGTGCCACCAGCAAGGGACTAGCGGGAGTATTAAGGAATGAGCAGTTCTTC.

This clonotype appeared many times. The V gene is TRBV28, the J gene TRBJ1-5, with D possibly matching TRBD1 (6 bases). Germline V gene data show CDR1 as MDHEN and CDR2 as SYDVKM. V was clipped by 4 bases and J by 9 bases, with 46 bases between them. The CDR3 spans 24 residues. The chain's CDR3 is CASSSAPNFRVVEVPRGARGPQHF. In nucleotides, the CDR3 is TGTGCCAGCAGTTCGGCCCCCAATTTTAGGGTAGTAGAGGTACCTCGGGGGGCGAGGGGGCCCCAGCATTTT.

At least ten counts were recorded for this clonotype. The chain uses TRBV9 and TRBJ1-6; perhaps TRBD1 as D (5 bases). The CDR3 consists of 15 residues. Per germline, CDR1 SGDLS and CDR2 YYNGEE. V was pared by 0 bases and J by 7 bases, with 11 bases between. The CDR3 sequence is CASSVEGQENSPLHF. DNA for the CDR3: TGTGCCAGCAGCGTAGAGGGGCAGGAGAATTCACCCCTCCACTTT.

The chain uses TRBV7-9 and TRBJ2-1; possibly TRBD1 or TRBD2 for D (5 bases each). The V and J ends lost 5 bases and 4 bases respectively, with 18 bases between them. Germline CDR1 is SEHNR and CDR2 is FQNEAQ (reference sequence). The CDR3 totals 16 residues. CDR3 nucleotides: TGTGCCAGCAGCACCGCCTCCGGGACGAATTACAATGAGCAGTTCTTC. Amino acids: CASSTASGTNYNEQFF.

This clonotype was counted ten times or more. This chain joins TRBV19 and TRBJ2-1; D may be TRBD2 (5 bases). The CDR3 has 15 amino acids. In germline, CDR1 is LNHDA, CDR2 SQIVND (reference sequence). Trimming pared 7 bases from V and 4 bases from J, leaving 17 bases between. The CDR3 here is CASKGGRGAYNEQFF. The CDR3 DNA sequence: TGTGCCAGTAAGGGCGGGCGCGGAGCGTACAATGAGCAGTTCTTC.

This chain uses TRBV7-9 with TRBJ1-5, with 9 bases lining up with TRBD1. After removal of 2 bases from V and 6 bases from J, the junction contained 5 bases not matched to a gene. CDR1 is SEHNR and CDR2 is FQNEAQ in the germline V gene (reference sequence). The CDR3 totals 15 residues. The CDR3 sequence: CASSLLGQGGQPQHF. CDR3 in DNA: TGTGCCAGCAGCTTATTGGGACAGGGCGGTCAGCCCCAGCATTTT.

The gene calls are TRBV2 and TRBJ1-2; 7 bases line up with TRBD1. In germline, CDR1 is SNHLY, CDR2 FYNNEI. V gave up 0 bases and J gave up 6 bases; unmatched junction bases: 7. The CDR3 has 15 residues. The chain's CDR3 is CASSEAVEGADGYTF. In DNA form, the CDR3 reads TGTGCCAGCAGTGAAGCGGTGGAGGGGGCTGATGGCTACACCTTC.

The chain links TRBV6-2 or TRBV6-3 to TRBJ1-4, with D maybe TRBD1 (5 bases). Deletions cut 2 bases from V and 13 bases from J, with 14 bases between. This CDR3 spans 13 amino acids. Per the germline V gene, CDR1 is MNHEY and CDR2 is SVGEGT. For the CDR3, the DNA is TGTGCCAGCAGTTACGGTGGGGGTTGGAGACTGTTTTTT. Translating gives CASSYGGGWRLFF.

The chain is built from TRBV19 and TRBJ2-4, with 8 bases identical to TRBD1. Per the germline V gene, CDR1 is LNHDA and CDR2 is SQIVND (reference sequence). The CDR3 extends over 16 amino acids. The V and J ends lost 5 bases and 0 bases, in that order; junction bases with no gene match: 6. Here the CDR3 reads CASSVGTGLAKNIQYF. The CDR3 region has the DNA TGTGCCAGTAGTGTCGGGACAGGTCTAGCCAAAAACATTCAGTACTTC.

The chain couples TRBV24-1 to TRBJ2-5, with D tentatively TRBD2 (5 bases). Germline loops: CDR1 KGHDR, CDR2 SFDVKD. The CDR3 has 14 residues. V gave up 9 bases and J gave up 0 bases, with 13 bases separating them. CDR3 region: CATGPGWNQETQYF. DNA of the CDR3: TGTGCCACCGGCCCGGGGTGGAACCAAGAGACCCAGTACTTC.